Listed below are T cell receptor beta chains from one sample, sequenced in a study of cytomegalovirus exposure and HLA in healthy donors. The data were produced by immunoSEQ multiplex PCR, yet TCRdb's version contains in-frame clones alone and is incomplete. The sample has around 95,000 clones, under 85% seen once; the top ten hold more than 3%. The sequencing sample was made of PBMCs. These receptors originate from a female donor in good health and CMV-seropositive. Each CDR3 is given with its conserved first and last residue. A D gene is named only where the DNA matches it firmly. Size values are once, few and many counts, or a class for expanded clones, and some rows have none.

size: .; V: TRBV4-1; J: TRBJ2-7; D: TRBD2; DNA: TGCGCCAGCAGCCACCCGCCGACTAGCGCGTCCTACGAGCAGTACTTC; CDR3: CASSHPPTSASYEQYF
size: .; V: TRBV5-8; J: TRBJ2-1; D: .; DNA: TGTGCCAGCAGCTTGAAGGGAGGCCCCTACAATGAGCAGTTCTTC; CDR3: CASSLKGGPYNEQFF
size: .; V: TRBV29-1; J: TRBJ2-1; D: .; DNA: TGCAGCGTTGAATCAGGGACCTACAATGAGCAGTTCTTC; CDR3: CSVESGTYNEQFF
size: .; V: TRBV11-3; J: TRBJ1-1; D: .; DNA: TGTGCCGCCCGGACAGACCTGAACACTGAAGCTTTCTTT; CDR3: CAARTDLNTEAFF
size: .; V: TRBV7-9; J: TRBJ2-7; D: TRBD2; DNA: TGTGCCAGCAGCGACGCGGGACTAGCGGTCCGGGAGCAGTACTTC; CDR3: CASSDAGLAVREQYF
size: .; V: TRBV9; J: TRBJ1-3; D: .; DNA: TGTGCCAGCAGCGAGTCGGACTGGAGAAACACCATATATTTT; CDR3: CASSESDWRNTIYF
size: once; V: TRBV6-1; J: TRBJ1-1; D: .; DNA: TGTGCCAGCATTTTTTTAGCCCTGAGGAACACTGAAGCTTTCTTT; CDR3: CASIFLALRNTEAFF
size: .; V: TRBV7-9; J: TRBJ2-7; D: TRBD2; DNA: TGTGCCAGCAGTCTAGCGGAATACGAGCAGTACTTC; CDR3: CASSLAEYEQYF
size: .; V: TRBV7-2; J: TRBJ2-3; D: .; DNA: TGTGCCAGCAGCATCGTTCTAGCAGATACGCAGTATTTT; CDR3: CASSIVLADTQYF
size: .; V: TRBV5-1; J: TRBJ2-5; D: TRBD2; DNA: TGCGCCAGCGGGCGACTAGCGGGGGACCCCCCCCAGTACTTC; CDR3: CASGRLAGDPPQYF
size: .; V: TRBV5-1; J: TRBJ2-7; D: TRBD2; DNA: TGCGCCAGCAGCCCTGAGGGACTAGCGAGCTACGAGCAGTACTTC; CDR3: CASSPEGLASYEQYF
size: .; V: TRBV5-4; J: TRBJ1-1; D: TRBD1; DNA: TGTGCCAGCAGCGGGGGACAGCTGAACACTGAAGCTTTCTTT; CDR3: CASSGGQLNTEAFF
size: .; V: TRBV7-2; J: TRBJ2-5; D: .; DNA: TGTGCCAGCAGCTTAGGTACTTACCAAGAGACCCAGTACTTC; CDR3: CASSLGTYQETQYF
size: .; V: TRBV25-1; J: TRBJ2-6; D: .; DNA: TGTGCCAGCAGTGCTTCTGGGGCCAACGTCCTGACTTTC; CDR3: CASSASGANVLTF
size: .; V: TRBV6-5; J: TRBJ1-6; D: .; DNA: TGTGCCAGCAGTTACTCGCAGGGAGGGAATTCACCCCTCCACTTT; CDR3: CASSYSQGGNSPLHF
size: .; V: TRBV5-4; J: TRBJ1-4; D: .; DNA: TGTGCCAGCAGCCAGCAGGAGACAGGAGGTGAAAAACTGTTTTTT; CDR3: CASSQQETGGEKLFF
size: once; V: TRBV5-6; J: TRBJ2-7; D: .; DNA: TGTGCCAGCAGCCCCCAGGGAGGAGGGTACGAGCAGTACTTC; CDR3: CASSPQGGGYEQYF
size: .; V: TRBV6-6; J: TRBJ2-5; D: TRBD2; DNA: TGTGCCAGCAGTTTCGGACTAGCGGGGGGGCCGGAGACCCAGTACTTC; CDR3: CASSFGLAGGPETQYF
size: .; V: TRBV5-1; J: TRBJ2-3; D: .; DNA: TGCGCCAGCAGCTTGGTACTAGCCCTGGCGGATACGCAGTATTTT; CDR3: CASSLVLALADTQYF
size: .; V: TRBV19; J: TRBJ2-7; D: .; DNA: TGTGCCAGTAGGAAGGGATGGGACATTAACTACGAGCAGTACTTC; CDR3: CASRKGWDINYEQYF
size: .; V: TRBV28; J: TRBJ2-2; D: TRBD2; DNA: TGTGCCAGCAGGTCCAGATGGGGCGGGAGTGAAACCGGGGAGCTGTTTTTT; CDR3: CASRSRWGGSETGELFF
size: .; V: TRBV2; J: TRBJ2-1; D: .; DNA: TGTGCCAGCAGTGGAGGGACAAACTACAATGAGCAGTTCTTC; CDR3: CASSGGTNYNEQFF
size: .; V: TRBV16; J: TRBJ1-1; D: TRBD1; DNA: TGTGCCAGCAGCCAATCGTTGTGGACAGGGGCAGTGGATGAAGCTTTCTTT; CDR3: CASSQSLWTGAVDEAFF
size: .; V: TRBV5-1; J: TRBJ2-7; D: .; DNA: TGCGCCAGCAGCCCCGGGACACCTATTTACGGCGAGCAGTACTTC; CDR3: CASSPGTPIYGEQYF
size: once; V: TRBV5-4; J: TRBJ2-1; D: TRBD2; DNA: TGTGCCAGCAACTCGATAGCGGGAGGGCCCGATGAGCAGTTCTTC; CDR3: CASNSIAGGPDEQFF
size: .; V: TRBV6-5; J: TRBJ2-7; D: .; DNA: TGTGCCAGCAGTCTGACTTGGCGGGGCCTCTACGAGCAGTACTTC; CDR3: CASSLTWRGLYEQYF
size: .; V: TRBV6-6; J: TRBJ2-1; D: .; DNA: TGTGCCAGCAGTTCACTGGATGAGCAGTTCTTC; CDR3: CASSSLDEQFF
size: .; V: TRBV19; J: TRBJ1-5; D: .; DNA: TGTGCCAGTGGCGGTGACCAGGGGAATAGCAATCAGCCCCAGCATTTT; CDR3: CASGGDQGNSNQPQHF
size: .; V: TRBV15; J: TRBJ2-7; D: .; DNA: TGTGCCACCAGCTCCGGTAGCGGCGCCTACGAGCAGTACTTC; CDR3: CATSSGSGAYEQYF
size: few; V: TRBV5-1; J: TRBJ1-1; D: .; DNA: TGCGCCAGCAGGAGGCAGGGCGACACTGAAGCTTTCTTT; CDR3: CASRRQGDTEAFF
size: few; V: TRBV27; J: TRBJ2-6; D: TRBD1; DNA: TGTGCCAGCAGAGGACAGGCAAGCTCTGGGGCCAACGTCCTGACTTTC; CDR3: CASRGQASSGANVLTF
size: .; V: TRBV19; J: TRBJ1-5; D: .; DNA: TGTGCCAGTAGTATTCTTGCAGGGGAAAATCAGCCCCAGCATTTT; CDR3: CASSILAGENQPQHF
size: .; V: TRBV7-9; J: TRBJ1-5; D: .; DNA: TGTGCCAGCAGTACAGGGCCCTTTCAGCCCCAGCATTTT; CDR3: CASSTGPFQPQHF
size: .; V: TRBV11-2; J: TRBJ2-7; D: TRBD1; DNA: TGTGCCAGCAGCACGGGACAGGGGGCCCACGAGCAGTACTTC; CDR3: CASSTGQGAHEQYF
size: .; V: TRBV29-1; J: TRBJ2-5; D: TRBD2; DNA: TGCAGCGCCGGCAGGACTAGCGGGACAGAGACCCAGTACTTC; CDR3: CSAGRTSGTETQYF
size: .; V: TRBV7-9; J: TRBJ2-3; D: TRBD2; DNA: TGTGCCAGCAGCCGAGGACTAGCTGGCACAGATACGCAGTATTTT; CDR3: CASSRGLAGTDTQYF
size: .; V: TRBV2; J: TRBJ2-3; D: TRBD2; DNA: TGTGCCAGCAACCAACTAGCGGGGGGCGGCACAGATACGCAGTATTTT; CDR3: CASNQLAGGGTDTQYF
size: .; V: TRBV11-2; J: TRBJ1-2; D: TRBD1; DNA: TGTGCCAGCAGCCCGGGGGGACAGGGGGGGGGCTACACCTTC; CDR3: CASSPGGQGGGYTF
size: .; V: TRBV2; J: TRBJ2-4; D: .; DNA: TGTGCCAGCAGTGAAAGCACAAACATTCAGTACTTC; CDR3: CASSESTNIQYF
size: few; V: TRBV6-1; J: TRBJ1-4; D: .; DNA: TGTGCCAGCAGTGAAACACAGACAGAAAAACTGTTTTTT; CDR3: CASSETQTEKLFF
size: .; V: TRBV28; J: TRBJ1-5; D: TRBD1; DNA: TGTGCCAGCAGTCCATCTGGGACAGGGGGCAGGGGCCAGCCCCAGCATTTT; CDR3: CASSPSGTGGRGQPQHF
size: .; V: TRBV5-1; J: TRBJ1-1; D: .; DNA: TGCGCCAGCAGCTATCAAGGGGGTCTGAACACTGAAGCTTTCTTT; CDR3: CASSYQGGLNTEAFF
size: .; V: TRBV29-1; J: TRBJ2-1; D: TRBD2; DNA: TGCAGCGTCGAAACTAGCGGAAACAATGAGCAGTTCTTC; CDR3: CSVETSGNNEQFF
size: .; V: TRBV6-6; J: TRBJ2-7; D: .; DNA: TGTGCCACTACCTCCCGGGACACCCCCTACGAGCAGTACTTC; CDR3: CATTSRDTPYEQYF
size: few; V: TRBV5-6; J: TRBJ2-1; D: TRBD2; DNA: TGTGCCAGCAGCTTGGCCGTATTTAGCGGGGCTGATGGCAATGAGCAGTTCTTC; CDR3: CASSLAVFSGADGNEQFF